These T cell receptor beta chains were read from a single sample in a study of blood T cells in healthy people across ages. Each CDR3 protein is one row after TCRdb ran MiXCR on the 5' RACE reads. The sample has 800,000 or so distinct CDR3 sequences, more than 20% seen once. These data were also reused for a study on T cells of mothers and their children.

The sample comprised blood. The receptors here all came from a boy between 10 and 17 years old in good health. CDR3s include the opening cysteine and the closing phenylalanine or tryptophan. A D gene is named only where the DNA matches it firmly. Only part of the rows carry a size: once, few, many, or a class if the clone is expanded.

v_call	d_call	clone_size	j_call	cdr3_nt	cdr3_aa
TRBV28	-	-	TRBJ2-7	TGTGCCAGCAGTTCACCAGGGAGACTCGGTAACGAGCAGTACTTC	CASSSPGRLGNEQYF
TRBV7-9	TRBD2	few	TRBJ2-5	TGTGCCAGCAGCCCAGTCGAGACTAGCGGGAGGGAGACCCAGTACTTC	CASSPVETSGRETQYF
TRBV29-1	-	few	TRBJ1-1	TGCAGCGTTCCGTCCTACACGGTGGGGGCCACTGAAGCTTTCTTT	CSVPSYTVGATEAFF
TRBV10-3	-	-	TRBJ2-5	TGTGCCATCAGTGAGTCGAAAACGGGGGAGACCCAGTACTTC	CAISESKTGETQYF
TRBV7-2	-	few	TRBJ2-1	TGTGCCAGCAGCTCGAAGGGACGGTGGCGGGACAATGAGCAGTTCTTC	CASSSKGRWRDNEQFF
TRBV7-8	-	-	TRBJ2-5	TGTGCCAGCAGCTTAGGAGGTTATATGGAGACCCAGTACTTC	CASSLGGYMETQYF
TRBV7-2	TRBD1	few	TRBJ2-7	TGTGCCAGCAGCCTCTGGGGACAGGGGGCCTACGAGCAGTACTTC	CASSLWGQGAYEQYF
TRBV7-2	-	once	TRBJ2-1	TGTGCCAGCAGCACCTACGCCTGGGTGCAGTTCTTC	CASSTYAWVQFF
TRBV6-6	TRBD1	few	TRBJ1-5	TGTGCCAGCACCGGGACAGGGGTTTGGGGCAATCAGCCCCAGCATTTT	CASTGTGVWGNQPQHF
TRBV27	-	-	TRBJ1-1	TGTGCCAGCAGTCTTCTGGAGGGTCTTGAAGCTTTCTTT	CASSLLEGLEAFF
TRBV7-9	TRBD2	few	TRBJ2-3	TGTGCCAGCAGCTTTCCCCTAGCGGTCACAGATACGCAGTATTTT	CASSFPLAVTDTQYF
TRBV13	TRBD2	-	TRBJ2-1	TGTGCCAGCAGCTTCGCGGGACTAGACCAATACAATGAGCAGTTCTTC	CASSFAGLDQYNEQFF
TRBV18	-	-	TRBJ2-2	TGTGCCAGCTCACAAGGGACGGGCACCGGGGAGCTGTTTTTT	CASSQGTGTGELFF
TRBV18	-	-	TRBJ2-7	TGTGCCAGCTCACTACAGGGCAGCTGGGAGCAGTACTTC	CASSLQGSWEQYF
TRBV6-5	-	few	TRBJ2-3	TGTGCCAGCAGACGACGGGAGCGAGATACGCAGTATTTT	CASRRRERDTQYF
TRBV5-1	TRBD1	-	TRBJ2-4	TGCGCCAGCAGCTCGGACAGGGCGGGAAACATTCAGTACTTC	CASSSDRAGNIQYF
TRBV7-2	-	-	TRBJ2-1	TGTGCCAGCAGCTCAGAAGGTTCCGGACTCCGACAGTCACCTGAGCAGTTCTTC	CASSSEGSGLRQSPEQFF
TRBV29-1	-	-	TRBJ2-2	TGCAGCGTCGCTCCCGCAAGGTCGAACACCGGGGAGCTGTTTTTT	CSVAPARSNTGELFF
TRBV11-2	TRBD2	-	TRBJ2-7	TGTGCCAGCAGCTTAGTGACTAGCGCCGAGCAGTACTTC	CASSLVTSAEQYF
TRBV9	-	-	TRBJ2-2	TGTGCCAGCAGCGTAGAAGGGGTGGTCACCGGGGAGCTGTTTTTT	CASSVEGVVTGELFF
TRBV5-1	TRBD2	-	TRBJ2-5	TGCGCCAGCAGCGGCCGACTAGCGGGGGGCTACCAAGAGACCCAGTACTTC	CASSGRLAGGYQETQYF
TRBV25-1	TRBD1	-	TRBJ2-1	TGTGCCAGCAGTGGGGACAGGGGCTTCTACAATGAGCAGTTCTTC	CASSGDRGFYNEQFF
TRBV20-1	-	few	TRBJ2-7	TGCAGTGCTAGAATCGGTTTAGGACAGCAATACGAGCAGTACTTC	CSARIGLGQQYEQYF
TRBV2	TRBD2	-	TRBJ2-1	TGTGCCAGCATAGCGGGAGTTTCGTACAATGAGCAGTTCTTC	CASIAGVSYNEQFF
TRBV21-1	-	-	TRBJ1-2	TGTGCCAGCAGCAGACCAAGACAGGATTTCGACTATGGCTACACCTTC	CASSRPRQDFDYGYTF
TRBV7-8	TRBD2	-	TRBJ2-2	TGTGCCAGCAGCCCGCCCCGGGGGGGCATCACCGGGGAGCTGTTTTTT	CASSPPRGGITGELFF
TRBV6-5	-	few	TRBJ2-5	TGTGCCAGCTGTCGGGCTAGCGTTCAAGAGACCCAGTACTTC	CASCRASVQETQYF
TRBV7-9	TRBD1	-	TRBJ2-1	TGTGCCAGCAGCGAACGAGGGACAGACAACAATGAGCAGTTCTTC	CASSERGTDNNEQFF
TRBV5-1	-	few	TRBJ1-4	TGCGCCAGCAGCCCGGCGGGTGGATATAATGAAAAACTGTTTTTT	CASSPAGGYNEKLFF
TRBV3-1	-	-	TRBJ1-4	TGTGCCAGCAGCCAACGGCAGGGCTATGAAAAACTGTTTTTT	CASSQRQGYEKLFF
TRBV20-1	TRBD1	-	TRBJ1-1	TGCAGTGCTCCCCGGGACAGGGAAGCTTTCTTT	CSAPRDREAFF
TRBV7-2	-	-	TRBJ2-3	TGTGCCAGCAGTTTTAGTCCCACAGATACGCAGTATTTT	CASSFSPTDTQYF
TRBV20-1	TRBD1	-	TRBJ2-5	TGCAGTGCCAAGGACAGGGGCGAACTCCAAGAGACCCAGTACTTC	CSAKDRGELQETQYF
TRBV7-9	TRBD2	few	TRBJ2-3	TGTGCCAGCAGCTTAGCGTTTCTAGCGGGAGACACGCAGTATTTT	CASSLAFLAGDTQYF
TRBV4-1	TRBD2	-	TRBJ2-2	TGCGCCAGCAGCCTATCGGGACTAGCGGGGCGGAACACCGGGGAGCTGTTTTTT	CASSLSGLAGRNTGELFF
TRBV2	-	-	TRBJ2-2	TGTGCCAGCAGTGATCGAATTGGGCCGGTCACCGGGGAGCTGTTTTTT	CASSDRIGPVTGELFF
TRBV18	TRBD2	few	TRBJ2-2	TGTGCCAGCTCACCACCGGAGTTACTAGCGGGAACCGGGGAGCTGTTTTTT	CASSPPELLAGTGELFF
TRBV5-1	TRBD1	-	TRBJ2-2	TGCGCCAGCAGCTCCGACCAGGGGGCTGTAACCGGGGAGCTGTTTTTT	CASSSDQGAVTGELFF
TRBV14	-	few	TRBJ2-2	TGTGCCAGCAGCCCGCGGGGCAGGACGGTGGAGCTGTTTTTT	CASSPRGRTVELFF
TRBV28	TRBD2	few	TRBJ2-1	TGTGCCAGCAGGCCCGGACTAGCGGGAGGGTACAATGTGCAGTTCTTC	CASRPGLAGGYNVQFF
TRBV6-1	-	-	TRBJ2-5	TGTGCCAGCAGGGGAAGTCGACAGCACAGCTACCAAGAGACCCAGTACTTC	CASRGSRQHSYQETQYF
TRBV3-1	TRBD1	few	TRBJ2-5	TGTGCCAGCAGCCCGGGACAGGGGGCTTCGGAGACCCAGTACTTC	CASSPGQGASETQYF
TRBV6-5	-	few	TRBJ2-5	TGTGCCAGCAGTGGGACCCAGTACTTC	CASSGTQYF
TRBV7-9	-	few	TRBJ2-1	TGTGCCAGCAGCTCCCGGACTACCTGGGGTGAGCAGTTCTTC	CASSSRTTWGEQFF
TRBV29-1	-	few	TRBJ2-7	TGCAGCGTTGAAAAGGTAGTGGGACCCGTCCACGAGCAGTACTTC	CSVEKVVGPVHEQYF